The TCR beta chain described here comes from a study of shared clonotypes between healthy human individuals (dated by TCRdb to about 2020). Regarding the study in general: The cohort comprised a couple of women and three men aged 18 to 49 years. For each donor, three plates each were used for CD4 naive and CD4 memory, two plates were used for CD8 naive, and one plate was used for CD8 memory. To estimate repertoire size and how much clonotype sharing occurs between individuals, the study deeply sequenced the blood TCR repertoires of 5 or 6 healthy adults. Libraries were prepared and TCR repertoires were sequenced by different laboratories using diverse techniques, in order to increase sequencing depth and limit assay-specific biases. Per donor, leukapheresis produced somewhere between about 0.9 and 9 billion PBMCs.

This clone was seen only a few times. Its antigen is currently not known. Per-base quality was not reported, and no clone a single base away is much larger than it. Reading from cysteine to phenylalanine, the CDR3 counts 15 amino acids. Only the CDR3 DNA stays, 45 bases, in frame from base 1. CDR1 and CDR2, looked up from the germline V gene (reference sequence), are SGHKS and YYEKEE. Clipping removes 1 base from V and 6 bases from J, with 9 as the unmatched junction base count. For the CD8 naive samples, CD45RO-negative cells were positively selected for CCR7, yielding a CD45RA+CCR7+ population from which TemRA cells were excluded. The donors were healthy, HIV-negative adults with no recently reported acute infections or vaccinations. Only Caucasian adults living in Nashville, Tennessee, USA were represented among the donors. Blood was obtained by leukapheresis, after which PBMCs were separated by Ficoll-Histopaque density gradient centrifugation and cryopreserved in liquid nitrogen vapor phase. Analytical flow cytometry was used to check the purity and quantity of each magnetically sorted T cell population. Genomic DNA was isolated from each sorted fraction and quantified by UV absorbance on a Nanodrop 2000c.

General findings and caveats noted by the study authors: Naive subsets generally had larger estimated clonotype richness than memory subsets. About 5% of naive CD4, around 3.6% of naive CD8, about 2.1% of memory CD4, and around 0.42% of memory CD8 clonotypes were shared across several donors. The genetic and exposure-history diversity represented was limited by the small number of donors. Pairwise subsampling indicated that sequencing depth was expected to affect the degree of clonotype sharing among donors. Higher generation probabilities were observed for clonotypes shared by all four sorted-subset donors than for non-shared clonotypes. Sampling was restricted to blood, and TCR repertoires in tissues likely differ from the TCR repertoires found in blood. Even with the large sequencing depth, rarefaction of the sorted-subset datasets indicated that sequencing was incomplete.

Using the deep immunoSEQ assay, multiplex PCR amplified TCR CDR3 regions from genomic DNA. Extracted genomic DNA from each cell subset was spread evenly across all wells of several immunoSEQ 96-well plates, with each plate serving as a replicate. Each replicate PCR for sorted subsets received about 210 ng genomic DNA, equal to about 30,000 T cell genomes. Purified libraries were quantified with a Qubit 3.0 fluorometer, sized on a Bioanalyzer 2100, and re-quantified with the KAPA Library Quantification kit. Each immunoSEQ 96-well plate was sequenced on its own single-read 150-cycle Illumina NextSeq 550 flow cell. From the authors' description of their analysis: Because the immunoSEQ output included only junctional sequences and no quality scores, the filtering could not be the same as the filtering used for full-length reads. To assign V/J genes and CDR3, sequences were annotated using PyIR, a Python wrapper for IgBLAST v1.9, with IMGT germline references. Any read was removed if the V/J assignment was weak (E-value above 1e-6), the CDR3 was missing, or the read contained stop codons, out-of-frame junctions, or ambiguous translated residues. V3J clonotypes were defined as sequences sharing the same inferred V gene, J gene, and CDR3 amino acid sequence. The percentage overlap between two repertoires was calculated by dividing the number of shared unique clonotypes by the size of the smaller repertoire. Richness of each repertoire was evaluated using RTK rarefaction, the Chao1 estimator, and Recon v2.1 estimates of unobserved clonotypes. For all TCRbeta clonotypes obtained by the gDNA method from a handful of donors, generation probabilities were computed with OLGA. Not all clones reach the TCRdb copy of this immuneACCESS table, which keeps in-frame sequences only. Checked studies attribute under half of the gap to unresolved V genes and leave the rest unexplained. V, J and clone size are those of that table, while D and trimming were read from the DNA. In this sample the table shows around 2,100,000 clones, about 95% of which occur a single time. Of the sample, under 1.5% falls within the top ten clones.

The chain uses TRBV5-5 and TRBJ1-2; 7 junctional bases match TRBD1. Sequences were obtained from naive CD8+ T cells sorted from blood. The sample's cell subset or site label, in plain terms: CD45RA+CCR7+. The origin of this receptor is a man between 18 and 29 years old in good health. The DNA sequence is TGTGCCAGCAGCTTGTGGGCAGGGGGAGGAAATGGCTACACCTTC. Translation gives CASSLWAGGGNGYTF.